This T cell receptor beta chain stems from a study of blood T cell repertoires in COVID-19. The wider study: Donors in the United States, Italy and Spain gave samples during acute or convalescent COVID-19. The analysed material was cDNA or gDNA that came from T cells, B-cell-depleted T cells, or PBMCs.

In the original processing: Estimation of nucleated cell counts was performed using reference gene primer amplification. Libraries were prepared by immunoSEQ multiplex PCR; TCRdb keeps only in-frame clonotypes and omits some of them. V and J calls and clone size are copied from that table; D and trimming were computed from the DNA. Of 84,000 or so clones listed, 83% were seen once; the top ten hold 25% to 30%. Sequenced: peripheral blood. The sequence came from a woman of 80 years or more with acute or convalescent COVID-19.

The CDR3: CASSQDWRTGGTGELFF. The DNA for the CDR3 is TGTGCCAGCAGCCAAGATTGGCGAACAGGGGGAACCGGGGAGCTGTTTTTT. The chain uses TRBV14 and TRBJ2-2; TRBD1 matches 8 bases. Germline CDR1 and CDR2: SGHDN and FVKESK. V was clipped by 0 bases and J by 5 bases; unmatched bases: 8. The CDR3 extends over 17 amino acids.